Presented here are 20 T cell receptor beta chains from one specimen sequenced in a study of blood T cells in healthy people across ages. The second PCR ran roughly 7 to 12 cycles with a sample-barcoded 5' primer and J-beta primers. TCRdb passed the 5' RACE reads through MiXCR, listing each CDR3 protein once. The data contain about 1.1 million distinct CDR3 sequences, under 40% of them singletons. The sample taken for sequencing was blood. These receptors were obtained from a man younger than 35 in good health.

This clonotype was detected a few times. The genes are TRBV20-1 and TRBJ2-7; perhaps TRBD2 as D (6 bases). This CDR3 region has 12 residues. Trimming pared 5 bases from V and 0 bases from J, leaving 8 bases between. The germline V gene encodes CDR1 DFQATT and CDR2 SNEGSKA (reference sequence). The CDR3 is CSAGDFSYEQYF. The CDR3 coding sequence is TGCAGTGCTGGGGACTTCTCCTACGAGCAGTACTTC.

There are a few counts of this clonotype. The V call is TRBV7-2, the J call TRBJ2-3; no clear D gene. Germline CDR1 reads SGHTA; CDR2 reads FQGNSA. V shed 5 bases and J shed 5 bases, with 17 bases lying between them. There are 15 residues in the CDR3. The CDR3 sequence: CASSRWGNRGDTQYF. DNA for the CDR3: TGTGCCAGCAGCCGATGGGGTAACCGAGGAGATACGCAGTATTTT. Full variable domain (outside the CDR3, taken from reference TRBV7-2 and TRBJ2-3): GAGVSQSPSNKVTEKGKDVELRCDPISGHTALYWYRQSLGQGLEFLIYFQGNSAPDKSGLPSDRFSAERTGGSVSTLTIQRTQQEDSAVYLCASSRWGNRGDTQYFGPGTRLTVL.

The genes are TRBV2 and TRBJ2-2, with 9 bases fitting TRBD1. Losses at the gene ends were 3 bases for V and 5 bases for J; bases not matched to a gene: 4. This CDR3 comprises 15 residues. The germline CDR1 and CDR2 sequences are SNHLY and FYNNEI. For the CDR3, the DNA is TGTGCCAGCAGTGAGGTGACAGGGGGAACCGGGGAGCTGTTTTTT. Its translation: CASSEVTGGTGELFF.

The chain combines TRBV20-1 with TRBJ1-6; D ambiguous. The CDR3 consists of 15 residues. Germline CDR1 and CDR2: DFQATT and SNEGSKA (reference sequence). The V gene lost 1 base and the J gene lost 1 base, with 8 bases spanning the gap. CDR3 DNA: TGCAGTGCTAGAGCTGGGGTTTCCTATAATTCACCCCTCCACTTT. As protein: CSARAGVSYNSPLHF.

The chain joins TRBV18 to TRBJ1-1, with no clear D. The CDR3 covers 15 residues. Germline lookup yields CDR1 KGHSH and CDR2 LQKENI. The V end lost 3 bases, the J end lost 1 base, and 12 bases lay between the germline ends. The CDR3 coding sequence is TGTGCCAGCTCACCCTTGCCAGATCGGAACACTGAAGCTTTCTTT. This sequence encodes CASSPLPDRNTEAFF. The full variable domain, its missing parts supplied by reference TRBV18 and TRBJ1-1, is NAGVMQNPRHLVRRRGQEARLRCSPMKGHSHVYWYRQLPEEGLKFMVYLQKENIIDESGMPKERFSAEFPKEGPSILRIQQVVRGDSAAYFCASSPLPDRNTEAFFGQGTRLTVV.

The chain combines TRBV29-1 with TRBJ1-1; D call uncertain. The V gene lost 2 bases and the J gene lost 5 bases, with 12 bases spanning the gap. The CDR3 is 13 amino acids. The germline gives CDR1 SQVTM, CDR2 ANQGSEA. CDR3 in DNA: TGCAGCGTTGAAATAGGGTTGGGAACTGAAGCTTTCTTT. Amino acids: CSVEIGLGTEAFF.

This clonotype was observed a few times. V usage is TRBV20-1 and J usage is TRBJ2-7, with 10 bases matching TRBD1. Per the germline V gene, CDR1 is DFQATT and CDR2 is SNEGSKA (reference sequence). This CDR3 has 15 residues. V shed 1 base and J 5 bases; nucleotides not matched to a gene: 8. Written as DNA, the CDR3 is TGCAGTGCTAGAGTTTTGGGGACAGGGGTAAACGAGCAGTACTTC. Translating it yields CSARVLGTGVNEQYF.

The chain carries TRBV7-9 and TRBJ1-1; no firm D call. Germline values: CDR1 SEHNR, CDR2 FQNEAQ (reference sequence). Trimming removed 2 bases at V and 10 bases at J, with 8 bases between. This CDR3 is built from 11 residues. This CDR3 reads CASSLNGVAFF. The CDR3 DNA follows: TGTGCCAGCAGCTTAAATGGGGTAGCTTTCTTT.

The chain employs TRBV5-1 and TRBJ2-5; 9 bases are a match to TRBD1. V shed 0 bases, J shed 6 bases, and the junction held 6 bases outside the gene matches. Germline loops: CDR1 SGHRS, CDR2 YFSETQ. The length of the CDR3 is 15 residues. The CDR3 DNA reads as TGCGCCAGCAGCTTGGATGGGACAGGGTTGAAGACCCAGTACTTC. Protein sequence: CASSLDGTGLKTQYF.

CDR3 in amino acids: CASGQGGAFF. The CDR3 coding sequence is TGTGCCTCCGGACAGGGTGGAGCTTTCTTT. The chain recombines TRBV2 with TRBJ1-1; TRBD1 aligns across 8 bases. Unmatched junction bases numbered 6, after V lost 11 bases and J lost 10 bases. The CDR3 spans 10 residues. The germline V gene has CDR1 SNHLY and CDR2 FYNNEI.

This clonotype was counted only a few times. The J gene is TRBJ1-5, the V gene TRBV20-1, with unresolved D. V lost 1 base and J 7 bases, leaving 14 bases between the germline ends. The germline CDR1 and CDR2 sequences are DFQATT and SNEGSKA (reference sequence). This CDR3 comprises 14 residues. The CDR3 region has the DNA TGCAGTGCTAGAGGTGGAAGGGAAGACCAGCCCCAGCATTTT. Its translation is CSARGGREDQPQHF.

CDR3 sequence: CAISESGGRHYGYTF. The CDR3, as DNA: TGTGCCATCAGTGAGTCTGGGGGGCGACACTATGGCTACACCTTC. The genes are TRBV10-3 and TRBJ1-2; a weak D match, TRBD1 (6 bases). The V gene's germline CDR1 is ENHRY and CDR2 SYGVKD. The CDR3 runs 15 residues. Trimming took 0 bases from V and 3 from J, leaving 11 bases between them.

This clonotype was detected a few times. The chain carries TRBV19 and TRBJ1-1; TRBD1 matches 7 bases. J was trimmed by 8 bases and V by 5 bases; bases with no gene match: 14. The CDR3 contains 15 residues. The germline V gene has CDR1 LNHDA and CDR2 SQIVND (reference sequence). CDR3 region: CASSPQTGSNIEAFF. The DNA of the CDR3 is TGTGCCAGTAGTCCACAGACAGGGAGCAACATAGAAGCTTTCTTT.

This chain joins TRBV7-8 and TRBJ1-1, with D perhaps matching TRBD1 (5 bases). V shed 1 base and J shed 11 bases, with 17 bases lying between them. From germline, CDR1 is SGHVS and CDR2 FQNEAQ. This CDR3 is built from 14 residues. CDR3 bases: TGTGCCAGCAGCTTAGGGGGGGTAGGGATTGGGGCTTTCTTT. Residues: CASSLGGVGIGAFF.

This chain uses TRBV27 with TRBJ1-5; no clear D gene. The CDR3 covers 13 residues. Germline CDR1 and CDR2: MNHEY and SMNVEV (reference sequence). The V and J ends lost 2 bases and 9 bases respectively, with 11 bases between them. CDR3 residues: CASSLGFGRPQHF. Written as DNA, the CDR3 is TGTGCCAGCAGTTTAGGTTTCGGGCGGCCCCAGCATTTT.

This clonotype was observed a handful of times. V is TRBV6-2 or TRBV6-3 and J is TRBJ1-1; D call uncertain. This CDR3 spans 11 amino acids. Germline loops: CDR1 MNHEY, CDR2 SVGEGT. V was pared by 5 bases and J by 6 bases, with 7 bases between. CDR3 bases: TGTGCCAGCAGTCAAAGCGCTGAAGCTTTCTTT. Translated, it gives CASSQSAEAFF.

This clonotype was seen a few times. The rearrangement links TRBV20-1 to TRBJ1-2; possibly TRBD1 for D (5 bases). Trimming removed 5 bases from V and 5 bases from J, with 18 bases in between. CDR3 length: 14 amino acids. The V gene's germline CDR1 is DFQATT and CDR2 SNEGSKA (reference sequence). DNA for the CDR3: TGCAGTGCTTGCCACGTGGGGCGGGGGTATGGCTACACCTTC. It is translated as CSACHVGRGYGYTF.

This clonotype was observed once. V and J are TRBV12-3 or TRBV12-4 and TRBJ2-7; D ambiguous. V was cut by 3 bases and J by 7 bases, with 10 bases left in between. The length of the CDR3 is 12 residues. This chain's CDR3 is CASSFILREQYF. The CDR3 region has the DNA TGTGCCAGCAGTTTTATTCTCCGTGAGCAGTACTTC.

This clonotype was detected only a few times. The chain has TRBV13 and TRBJ1-2; D unresolved. V was shortened by 4 bases and J by 6 bases, with 18 bases between the two germline ends. Germline CDR1 and CDR2: PRHDT and FYEKMQ (reference sequence). The CDR3 covers 15 residues. The CDR3 reads CASSSDNPRFHGYTF. The CDR3 bases are TGTGCCAGCAGCTCTGACAATCCTAGATTCCATGGCTACACCTTC. Full variable domain (outside the CDR3, taken from reference TRBV13 and TRBJ1-2): AAGVIQSPRHLIKEKRETATLKCYPIPRHDTVYWYQQGPGQDPQFLISFYEKMQSDKGSIPDRFSAQQFSDYHSELNMSSLELGDSALYFCASSSDNPRFHGYTFGSGTRLTVV.

The chain uses TRBV15 and TRBJ2-1; 7 nucleotides align to TRBD1. V trimming: 8 bases; J trimming: 8 bases; junction bases outside the gene matches: 12. The CDR3 has 14 amino acids. Germline assignment: CDR1 LNHNV and CDR2 YYDKDF (reference sequence). DNA for the CDR3: TGTGCCACCCGTATAGTCGACAGGGCGGATGAGCAGTTCTTC. This sequence encodes CATRIVDRADEQFF.